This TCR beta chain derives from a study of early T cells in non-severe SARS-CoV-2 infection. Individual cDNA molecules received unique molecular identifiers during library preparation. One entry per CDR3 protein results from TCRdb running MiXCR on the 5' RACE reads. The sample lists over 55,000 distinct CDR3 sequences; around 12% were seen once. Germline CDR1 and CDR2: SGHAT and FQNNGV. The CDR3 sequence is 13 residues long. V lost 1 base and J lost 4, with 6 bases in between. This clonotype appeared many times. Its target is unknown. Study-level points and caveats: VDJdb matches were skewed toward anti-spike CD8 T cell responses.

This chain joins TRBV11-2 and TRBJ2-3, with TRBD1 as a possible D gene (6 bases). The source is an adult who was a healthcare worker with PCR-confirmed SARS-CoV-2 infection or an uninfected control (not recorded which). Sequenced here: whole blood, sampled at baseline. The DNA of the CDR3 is TGTGCCAGCAGCTTAGCAGGGGCAGATACGCAGTATTTT. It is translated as CASSLAGADTQYF. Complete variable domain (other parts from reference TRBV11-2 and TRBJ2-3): EAGVAQSPRYKIIEKRQSVAFWCNPISGHATLYWYQQILGQGPKLLIQFQNNGVVDDSQLPKDRFSAERLKGVDSTLKIQPAKLEDSAVYLCASSLAGADTQYFGPGTRLTVL.